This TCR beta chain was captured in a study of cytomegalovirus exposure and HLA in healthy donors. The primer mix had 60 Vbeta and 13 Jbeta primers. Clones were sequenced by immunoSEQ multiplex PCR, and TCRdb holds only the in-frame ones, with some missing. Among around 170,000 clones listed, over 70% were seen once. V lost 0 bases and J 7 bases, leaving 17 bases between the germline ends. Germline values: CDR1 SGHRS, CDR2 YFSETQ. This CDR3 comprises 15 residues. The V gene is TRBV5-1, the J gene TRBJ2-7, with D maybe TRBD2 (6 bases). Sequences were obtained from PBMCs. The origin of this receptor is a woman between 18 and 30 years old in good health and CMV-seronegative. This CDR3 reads CASSLDFRRAGEQYF. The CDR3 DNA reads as TGCGCCAGCAGCTTGGATTTTCGCCGGGCGGGGGAGCAGTACTTC. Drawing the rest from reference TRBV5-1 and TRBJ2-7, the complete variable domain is KAGVTQTPRYLIKTRGQQVTLSCSPISGHRSVSWYQQTPGQGLQFLFEYFSETQRNKGNFPGRFSGRQFSNSRSEMNVSTLELGDSALYLCASSLDFRRAGEQYFGPGTRLTVT.